This TCR beta chain was observed in a study of blood T cells in healthy people across ages. Points from the study as a whole: Among T cells, TCR beta diversity per million cells dropped roughly linearly as age rose. For the donors, CMV status was unknown and possibly confounded expanded clonotype changes.

On this clonotype itself: Its antigen is unidentified.

A second about 6 to 12 cycle PCR used barcoded and J-beta primers. TCRdb ran MiXCR on the 5' RACE reads and lists one entry per CDR3 protein. The data contain 1.5 million to 2 million distinct CDR3 sequences, less than 50% of them singletons. There are 15 residues in the CDR3. Trimming took 2 bases from V and 0 from J, leaving 9 bases between them. CDR1 and CDR2 from the germline V gene are MGHDK and SYGVNS. J is TRBJ2-3 and V is TRBV25-1; D gene uncertain. The source of this sequence is a woman aged 40 to 49 in good health. Specimen: blood. DNA of the CDR3: TGTGCCAGCAGTGAACAATATCCTAGCACAGATACGCAGTATTTT. Its translation: CASSEQYPSTDTQYF.